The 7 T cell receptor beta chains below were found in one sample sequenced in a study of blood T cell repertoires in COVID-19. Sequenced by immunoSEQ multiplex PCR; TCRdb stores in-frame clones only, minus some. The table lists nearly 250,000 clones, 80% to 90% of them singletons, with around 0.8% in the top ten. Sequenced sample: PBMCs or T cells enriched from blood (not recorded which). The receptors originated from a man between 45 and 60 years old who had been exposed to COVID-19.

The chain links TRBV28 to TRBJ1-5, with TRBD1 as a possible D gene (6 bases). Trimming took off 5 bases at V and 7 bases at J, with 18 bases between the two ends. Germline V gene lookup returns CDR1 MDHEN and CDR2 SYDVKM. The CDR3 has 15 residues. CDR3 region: CASSALYGGLQPQHF. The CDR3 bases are TGTGCCAGCAGTGCCCTATACGGGGGGCTCCAGCCCCAGCATTTT.

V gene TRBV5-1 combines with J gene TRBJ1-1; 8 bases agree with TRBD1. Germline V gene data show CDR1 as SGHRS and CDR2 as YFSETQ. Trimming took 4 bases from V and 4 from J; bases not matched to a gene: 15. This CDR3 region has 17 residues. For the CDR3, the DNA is TGCGCCAGCAGCGCAGGAGGACAGGGCAGTAAGTCCACTGAAGCTTTCTTT. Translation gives CASSAGGQGSKSTEAFF.

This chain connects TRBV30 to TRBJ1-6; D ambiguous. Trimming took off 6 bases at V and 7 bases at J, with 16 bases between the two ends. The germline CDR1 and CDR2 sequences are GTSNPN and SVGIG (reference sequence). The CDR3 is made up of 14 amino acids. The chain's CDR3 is CACLILTGNSPLHF. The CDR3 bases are TGTGCCTGTCTAATTCTAACCGGGAATTCACCCCTCCACTTT.

The CDR3 DNA reads as TGTGCCAGCTCACCTAGGAGCAGCAGCTCCTACAATGAGCAGTTCTTC. It is translated as CASSPRSSSSYNEQFF. The rearrangement links TRBV18 to TRBJ2-1; no definite D call. Germline V gene lookup returns CDR1 KGHSH and CDR2 LQKENI. The CDR3 consists of 16 residues. Trimming pared 3 bases from V and 0 bases from J, leaving 12 bases between.

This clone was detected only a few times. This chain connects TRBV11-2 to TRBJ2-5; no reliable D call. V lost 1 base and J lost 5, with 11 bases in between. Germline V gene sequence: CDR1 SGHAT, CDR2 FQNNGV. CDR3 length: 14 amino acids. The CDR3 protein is CASSLATQWETQYF. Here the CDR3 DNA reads TGTGCCAGCAGCTTAGCGACTCAGTGGGAGACCCAGTACTTC. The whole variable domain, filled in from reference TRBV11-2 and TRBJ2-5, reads EAGVAQSPRYKIIEKRQSVAFWCNPISGHATLYWYQQILGQGPKLLIQFQNNGVVDDSQLPKDRFSAERLKGVDSTLKIQPAKLEDSAVYLCASSLATQWETQYFGPGTRLLVL.

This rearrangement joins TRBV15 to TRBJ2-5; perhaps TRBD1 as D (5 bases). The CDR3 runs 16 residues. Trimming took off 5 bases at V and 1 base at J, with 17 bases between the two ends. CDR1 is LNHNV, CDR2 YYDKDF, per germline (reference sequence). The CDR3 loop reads CATSLGVGSLQETQYF. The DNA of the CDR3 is TGTGCCACCAGCCTAGGGGTTGGCAGCCTCCAAGAGACCCAGTACTTC.

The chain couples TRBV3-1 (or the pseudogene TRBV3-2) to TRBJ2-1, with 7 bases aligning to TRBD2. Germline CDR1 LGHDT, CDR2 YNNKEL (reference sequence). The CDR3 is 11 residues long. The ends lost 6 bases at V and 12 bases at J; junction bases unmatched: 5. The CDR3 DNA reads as TGTGCCAGCAGGGGGGGGGAGTGGCAGTTCTTC. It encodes CASRGGEWQFF.